Following are 30 T cell receptor beta chains from one sample sequenced in a study of blood T cell repertoires in COVID-19. Sequenced by immunoSEQ multiplex PCR; TCRdb stores in-frame clones only, minus some. Here the sample spans approximately 190,000 clones, about 86% being singletons. Input material: PBMCs or T cells enriched from blood (not recorded which). The receptors come from a middle-aged woman in a cohort exposed to, infected with or recovered from COVID-19 (not recorded which).

The chain carries TRBV19 and TRBJ1-2, with a tentative D call TRBD1 (6 bases). Trimming removed 4 bases at V and 1 base at J, with 10 bases between. The CDR3 totals 14 residues. Germline V gene lookup returns CDR1 LNHDA and CDR2 SQIVND (reference sequence). CDR3 DNA: TGTGCCAGTAGTACCTGGACAGTTAACTATGGCTACACCTTC. It codes for CASSTWTVNYGYTF.

J is TRBJ2-7 and V is TRBV27; 10 bases fit TRBD1. CDR3 size: 15 residues. Trimming removed 5 bases from V and 2 bases from J; junction bases left unmatched: 6. Germline CDR1 reads MNHEY; CDR2 reads SMNVEV (reference sequence). The CDR3, as DNA: TGTGCCAGCAGTCCTCGGGACAGGGGCGCCTACGAGCAGTACTTC. This codes for CASSPRDRGAYEQYF.

The genes are TRBV4-3 and TRBJ1-5, with TRBD1 identical over 11 bases. The ends lost 3 bases at V and 7 bases at J; junction bases unmatched: 2. Germline V gives CDR1 LGHNA, CDR2 YSLEER. The CDR3 sequence is 14 residues long. The DNA for the CDR3 is TGCGCCAGCAGCCACCGGACAGGGGGCCAGCCCCAGCATTTT. Protein product: CASSHRTGGQPQHF.

The CDR3 bases are TGTGCCAGCAGCTCCTGGGGGGGGCTCACTGAAGCTTTCTTT. Protein sequence: CASSSWGGLTEAFF. The rearrangement joins TRBV11-2 to TRBJ1-1, with TRBD1 as a possible D gene (6 bases). This CDR3 is 14 amino acids long. In germline, CDR1 is SGHAT, CDR2 FQNNGV. V dropped 4 bases and J dropped 4 bases, with 13 bases sitting between them.

V gene TRBV27 combines with J gene TRBJ1-2; D is possibly TRBD1 (6 bases). The CDR3 length is 15 residues. Germline V gene sequence: CDR1 MNHEY, CDR2 SMNVEV (reference sequence). Trimming took 4 bases from V and 2 from J, leaving 14 bases between them. CDR3 sequence: CASSWGGGGNYGYTF. The CDR3 coding sequence is TGTGCCAGCAGTTGGGGGGGAGGGGGAAACTATGGCTACACCTTC.

This clone was seen more than once but under ten times. This rearrangement joins TRBV13 to TRBJ1-1, with a tentative D call TRBD1 (5 bases). This CDR3 has 16 amino acids. CDR1 PRHDT and CDR2 FYEKMQ come from the germline V gene (reference sequence). V lost 0 bases and J lost 1, with 12 bases in between. The CDR3 loop is CASSLGPGLPNTEAFF. In DNA, the CDR3 is TGTGCCAGCAGCTTAGGGCCAGGGCTACCGAACACTGAAGCTTTCTTT.

This rearrangement joins TRBV18 to TRBJ1-1; D might be TRBD1 (5 bases). There are 11 residues in the CDR3. Germline-derived CDR1 and CDR2 are KGHSH and LQKENI. V lost 6 bases and J lost 5, with 7 bases in between. CDR3 region: CASSQGTEAFF. In DNA, the CDR3 is TGTGCCAGCTCCCAGGGAACTGAAGCTTTCTTT.

The V gene is TRBV2, the J gene TRBJ2-7, with D uncertain. There are 13 residues in the CDR3. Trimming removed 10 bases from V and 6 bases from J, with 19 bases in between. The V gene's germline CDR1 is SNHLY and CDR2 FYNNEI. The DNA for the CDR3 is TGTGCCACTAAGGTCGCACAGTCACGCGAGCAGTACTTC. The encoded protein is CATKVAQSREQYF.

V usage is TRBV2 and J usage is TRBJ2-4, with 9 positions matching TRBD1. Germline loops: CDR1 SNHLY, CDR2 FYNNEI. With V trimmed by 2 bases and J by 7 bases, 12 bases remained unmatched. The CDR3 is made up of 17 amino acids. In DNA, the CDR3 is TGTGCCAGCAGTGAACGACAGGGGGGCCTACCACTCAACATTCAGTACTTC. Its protein is CASSERQGGLPLNIQYF.

The chain has TRBV4-1 and TRBJ1-2; D is possibly TRBD1 (6 bases). The CDR3 covers 16 residues. Germline V gene data show CDR1 as MGHRA and CDR2 as YSYEKL. Deletions cut 3 bases from V and 7 bases from J, with 21 bases between. The CDR3 protein is CASSHIRQVRGGGYTF. DNA for the CDR3: TGCGCCAGCAGCCATATCAGACAGGTTCGAGGAGGTGGCTACACCTTC.

This clone showed up just once. The chain combines TRBV27 with TRBJ2-1; 7 nucleotides agree with TRBD1. The CDR3 runs 15 residues. CDR1 is MNHEY and CDR2 is SMNVEV in the germline V gene (reference sequence). With 3 bases clipped from V and 8 bases from J, the junction kept 10 bases outside the gene matches. The CDR3 region is CASSFSAGGRHEQFF. The CDR3 coding sequence is TGTGCCAGCAGTTTCTCCGCAGGGGGTAGGCATGAGCAGTTCTTC.

This chain joins TRBV11-2 and TRBJ2-3, with TRBD1 as a possible D gene (5 bases). The germline CDR1 and CDR2 sequences are SGHAT and FQNNGV. Trimming pared 0 bases from V and 6 bases from J, leaving 10 bases between. The CDR3 is 14 amino acids. The CDR3 reads CASSLESGWDTQYF. For the CDR3, the DNA is TGTGCCAGCAGCTTAGAGTCAGGGTGGGATACGCAGTATTTT. Full variable domain (remainder filled in from reference TRBV11-2 and TRBJ2-3): EAGVAQSPRYKIIEKRQSVAFWCNPISGHATLYWYQQILGQGPKLLIQFQNNGVVDDSQLPKDRFSAERLKGVDSTLKIQPAKLEDSAVYLCASSLESGWDTQYFGPGTRLTVL.

This clone was observed a single time. The chain couples TRBV3-1 (or the pseudogene TRBV3-2) to TRBJ2-3; 7 nucleotides align to TRBD1. The CDR3 sequence is 16 residues long. Germline lookup yields CDR1 LGHDT and CDR2 YNNKEL (reference sequence). J lost 3 bases, V lost 0 bases, and 6 bases had no gene match. The DNA of the CDR3 is TGTGCCAGCAGCCAAGATAGGGGGCTAGCAACAGATACGCAGTATTTT. The encoded protein is CASSQDRGLATDTQYF.

V gene TRBV24-1 combines with J gene TRBJ1-1; 7 nucleotides match TRBD1. This CDR3 is built from 14 residues. Trimming at V came to 4 bases and at J to 11 bases, leaving 12 bases not matched to a gene. Germline V lookup: CDR1 KGHDR, CDR2 SFDVKD. The CDR3 DNA sequence: TGTGCCACCAGTGACCCCAGAGTAGGGGGCACGGCTTTCTTT. It codes for CATSDPRVGGTAFF.

This clone appeared a single time. The V call is TRBV11-3, the J call TRBJ2-7; 7 nucleotides agree with TRBD1. The CDR3 loop spans 15 amino acids. V was clipped by 1 base and J by 7 bases; unmatched bases: 10. The germline V gene has CDR1 SGHNT and CDR2 YENEEA. CDR3 protein: CASSLVSGGLGEQYF. The CDR3 DNA reads TGTGCCAGCAGCTTAGTGTCAGGGGGTCTAGGAGAGCAGTACTTC.

The chain joins TRBV6-5 to TRBJ1-6; D ambiguous. This CDR3 region has 13 residues. The germline CDR1 and CDR2 sequences are MNHEY and SVGAGI. V was cut by 0 bases and J by 13 bases, with 10 bases left in between. The CDR3 bases are TGTGCCAGCAGTTACTCGACCGAGGCGCCCCTCCACTTT. This codes for CASSYSTEAPLHF.

The rearrangement links TRBV5-5 to TRBJ1-1; 7 bases map to TRBD1. Germline V gene lookup returns CDR1 SGHKS and CDR2 YYEKEE (reference sequence). J gave up 0 bases and V 2 bases, and 13 bases lay outside the gene matches. The CDR3 sequence is 18 residues long. CDR3 bases: TGTGCCAGCAGCTTCCGGGACAGAGGATCTTATATGAACACTGAAGCTTTCTTT. This translates into CASSFRDRGSYMNTEAFF.

The V gene is TRBV5-8, the J gene TRBJ1-5; maybe TRBD1 (6 bases). This CDR3 is built from 13 residues. V lost 1 base to trimming and J lost 4 bases, with 6 bases between them. The germline gives CDR1 SGHTS, CDR2 YDEGEE. CDR3 DNA: TGTGCCAGCAGCTTGAGGGGGAATCAGCCCCAGCATTTT. Translation: CASSLRGNQPQHF.

The chain links TRBV19 to TRBJ2-3; D ambiguous. Germline values: CDR1 LNHDA, CDR2 SQIVND (reference sequence). Trimming took 3 bases from V and 0 from J, leaving 10 bases between them. The length of the CDR3 is 15 residues. CDR3 loop: CASSISLRSTDTQYF. CDR3 in DNA: TGTGCCAGTAGTATTAGTCTCAGGAGCACAGATACGCAGTATTTT.

This clone showed up just once. The chain employs TRBV12-5 and TRBJ1-2, with TRBD1 matching 7 bases. Germline trimming cut 1 base from V and 7 bases from J; bases unmatched to any gene: 9. This CDR3 comprises 15 residues. Germline-derived CDR1 and CDR2 are LGHNT and FRNRAP. CDR3 sequence reads: CASGLEGSGGLGYTF. In DNA, the CDR3 is TGTGCTAGTGGTTTGGAGGGGTCAGGGGGTCTTGGCTACACCTTC.

The chain carries TRBV20-1 and TRBJ1-1; 9 nucleotides agree with TRBD1. The germline V gene has CDR1 DFQATT and CDR2 SNEGSKA (reference sequence). This CDR3 has 14 amino acids. J lost 0 bases, V lost 3 bases, and 2 bases had no gene match. CDR3 protein: CSASRTGVNTEAFF. DNA for the CDR3: TGCAGTGCTAGTAGGACAGGGGTGAACACTGAAGCTTTCTTT.

The CDR3 is CASSLNPAFNYEQYF. Here the CDR3 DNA reads TGTGCCAGCAGCTTGAATCCAGCGTTTAACTACGAGCAGTACTTC. The gene calls are TRBV5-6 and TRBJ2-7; D is undetermined. V lost 1 base to trimming and J lost 3 bases, with 14 bases between them. CDR3 length equals 15 residues. In germline, CDR1 is SGHDT, CDR2 YYEEEE.

The chain combines TRBV19 with TRBJ2-5; D possibly corresponds to TRBD2 (5 bases). Deletions cut 8 bases from V and 0 bases from J, with 10 bases between. The CDR3 runs to 13 residues. Looked up from germline, CDR1 is LNHDA and CDR2 is SQIVND (reference sequence). The CDR3 DNA reads as TGTGCCAGTCGTAGGACTGACCAAGAGACCCAGTACTTC. It encodes CASRRTDQETQYF.

The V gene is TRBV19, the J gene TRBJ1-1, with a possible D match to TRBD1 (5 bases). Germline assignment: CDR1 LNHDA and CDR2 SQIVND (reference sequence). This CDR3 spans 13 amino acids. Trimming left V 9 bases short and J 7 bases short, with 18 bases between. In DNA form, the CDR3 reads TGTGCCAGCTCATTATTCGGGGGAGGTGAAGCTTTCTTT. Protein sequence: CASSLFGGGEAFF.

This rearrangement joins TRBV24-1 to TRBJ2-3; D is unresolved. V lost 10 bases, J lost 4 bases, and 14 bases lay in between. The CDR3 runs 13 residues. Germline V gene lookup returns CDR1 KGHDR and CDR2 SFDVKD. In nucleotides, the CDR3 is TGTGCCACAAACGCGGCCGCCGCAGATACGCAGTATTTT. It translates to CATNAAAADTQYF.

This chain connects TRBV30 to TRBJ2-3; D gene uncertain. The V end was cut by 0 bases, the J end by 2 bases, with 15 bases between. Germline V gives CDR1 GTSNPN, CDR2 SVGIG (reference sequence). The CDR3 runs 16 residues. The CDR3 sequence: CAWSVNGGTYTDTQYF. The DNA for the CDR3 is TGTGCCTGGAGTGTAAACGGCGGCACCTACACAGATACGCAGTATTTT.

The chain employs TRBV7-2 and TRBJ2-3; a weak D match, TRBD2 (5 bases). Germline V gives CDR1 SGHTA, CDR2 FQGNSA. This CDR3 comprises 16 residues. V was shortened by 2 bases and J by 4 bases, with 16 bases between the two germline ends. CDR3 in DNA: TGTGCCAGCAGCTTAACTAGTTCAAGGTCCGCAGATACGCAGTATTTT. This codes for CASSLTSSRSADTQYF.

This clone was seen only a few times. The genes are TRBV15 and TRBJ1-2; 8 nucleotides align to TRBD1. V dropped 5 bases and J dropped 3; count of bases not matched to a gene: 14. The CDR3 sequence is 17 residues long. Germline V gene lookup returns CDR1 LNHNV and CDR2 YYDKDF (reference sequence). The CDR3 DNA is TGTGCCACCAGCGACCGGGACAGGATCTACTCAGACTATGGCTACACCTTC. It codes for CATSDRDRIYSDYGYTF.

V gene TRBV21-1 combines with J gene TRBJ2-1; whether TRBD1, the table's D call, matches the DNA was not checked. TRBV21-1 is noted as a pseudogene. There are 14 residues in the CDR3. The DNA of the CDR3 is TGTGCCAGCAGCAAAGCGTGGACAGACAATGAGCAGTTCTTC. Its translation: CASSKAWTDNEQFF.

The chain employs TRBV28 and TRBJ2-5; D might be TRBD2 (5 bases). This CDR3 is 13 amino acids long. Trimming took 5 bases from V and 4 from J, leaving 11 bases between them. Germline CDR1 reads MDHEN; CDR2 reads SYDVKM. CDR3 coding DNA: TGTGCCAGCAGTAGCCCGGGAAGAGAGACCCAGTACTTC. It encodes CASSSPGRETQYF. Supplemented by reference TRBV28 and TRBJ2-5, the full variable domain reads DVKVTQSSRYLVKRTGEKVFLECVQDMDHENMFWYRQDPGLGLRLIYFSYDVKMKEKGDIPEGYSVSREKKERFSLILESASTNQTSMYLCASSSPGRETQYFGPGTRLLVL.